A single sample gave rise to the 18 T cell receptor beta chains below, sequenced in a study of T cell repertoires in cytomegalovirus infection. TCRdb passed the reads through MiXCR, listing each CDR3 protein once. The sample yields 150,000 or so distinct CDR3 sequences, roughly 6% seen once. The sequenced material came from PBMCs. These receptors were collected from a human donor in good health (CMV status not recorded). Some clones in this sample may be carry-over from other donors' samples.

This clonotype was observed at least ten times. The rearrangement uses TRBV7-2 and TRBJ2-5; TRBD2 agrees at 9 bases. This CDR3 has 15 residues. Germline-derived CDR1 and CDR2 are SGHTA and FQGNSA. V was pared by 3 bases and J by 4 bases, with 6 bases of the junction left unmatched. The CDR3 DNA sequence: TGTGCCAGCAGCTTCTTAGCGGGGGACCTAGAGACCCAGTACTTC. It encodes CASSFLAGDLETQYF.

This clonotype was seen ten or more times. This chain joins TRBV6-6 and TRBJ2-4, with D possibly TRBD2 on 6 matching bases. V was clipped by 0 bases and J by 0 bases, with 9 bases between them. The CDR3 spans 16 residues. Germline V gene data show CDR1 as MNHNY and CDR2 as SVGAGI (reference sequence). CDR3 bases: TGTGCCAGCAGTTACTCGACGGGGGTAGCCAAAAACATTCAGTACTTC. It translates to CASSYSTGVAKNIQYF.

The genes are TRBV20-1 and TRBJ1-4, with D tentatively TRBD1 (5 bases). V lost 0 bases and J lost 3, with 14 bases in between. This CDR3 has 16 residues. Germline V gene sequence: CDR1 DFQATT, CDR2 SNEGSKA (reference sequence). CDR3 bases: TGCAGTGCTAGAGATTTCACACGGGGCCCTAATGAAAAACTGTTTTTT. Translating gives CSARDFTRGPNEKLFF.

This clonotype showed up just a few times. The chain has TRBV7-2 and TRBJ1-1; TRBD1 matches 9 bases. Germline V CDR1 and CDR2: SGHTA, FQGNSA. Germline trimming cut 3 bases from V and 1 base from J; bases unmatched to any gene: 3. The CDR3 is made up of 15 amino acids. CDR3 sequence (DNA): TGTGCCAGCAGCTTGCGGACAGGGGCGAACACTGAAGCTTTCTTT. Amino acids: CASSLRTGANTEAFF.

This clonotype was detected ten times or more. The genes are TRBV7-2 and TRBJ2-7; D ambiguous. CDR3 length: 14 amino acids. Trimming pared 5 bases from V and 3 bases from J, leaving 14 bases between. Germline CDR1 reads SGHTA; CDR2 reads FQGNSA. This CDR3 is CASSMPQWDYEQYF. CDR3 coding DNA: TGTGCCAGCAGCATGCCCCAGTGGGACTACGAGCAGTACTTC.

This clonotype has a count of ten or more. The genes are TRBV5-5 and TRBJ2-3, with a tentative D call TRBD1 (5 bases). V lost 4 bases and J lost 1, with 10 bases in between. The length of the CDR3 is 14 residues. Germline V gives CDR1 SGHKS, CDR2 YYEKEE (reference sequence). CDR3: CASSIMTGTDTQYF. The CDR3 region has the DNA TGTGCCAGCAGCATAATGACAGGCACAGATACGCAGTATTTT.

This clonotype was recorded at least ten times. The CDR3 spells CASSTATDTQYF. CDR3 in DNA: TGTGCCAGCAGCACGGCCACAGATACGCAGTATTTT. V gene TRBV7-2 combines with J gene TRBJ2-3; no clear D. Trimming shortened V by 5 bases and J by 2 bases, and 5 bases separated the two germline ends. The CDR3 contains 12 residues. CDR1 is SGHTA, CDR2 FQGNSA, per germline.

This clonotype occurred many times. The CDR3 protein is CASRRIIAGGIHEQFF. Here the CDR3 DNA reads TGTGCCAGCAGGCGTATCATAGCGGGGGGGATTCATGAGCAGTTCTTC. V is TRBV11-2 and J is TRBJ2-1; 11 positions agree with TRBD2. V was clipped by 6 bases and J by 8 bases; unmatched bases: 12. This CDR3 region has 16 residues. In germline, CDR1 is SGHAT, CDR2 FQNNGV. Together with reference TRBV11-2 and TRBJ2-1, the CDR3 gives the full variable domain: EAGVAQSPRYKIIEKRQSVAFWCNPISGHATLYWYQQILGQGPKLLIQFQNNGVVDDSQLPKDRFSAERLKGVDSTLKIQPAKLEDSAVYLCASRRIIAGGIHEQFFGPGTRLTVL.

This CDR3 reads CASSLSGPSDTQYF. CDR3 nucleotides: TGTGCCAGCAGCTTAAGCGGACCATCCGATACGCAGTATTTT. V and J are TRBV7-3 and TRBJ2-3; no definite D call. V lost 1 base to trimming and J lost 6 bases, with 11 bases between them. The CDR3 runs 14 residues. Germline V gives CDR1 SGHTA, CDR2 FQGTGA. The whole variable domain, filled in from reference TRBV7-3 and TRBJ2-3, reads GAGVSQTPSNKVTEKGKYVELRCDPISGHTALYWYRQSLGQGPEFLIYFQGTGAADDSGLPNDRFFAVRPEGSVSTLKIQRTERGDSAVYLCASSLSGPSDTQYFGPGTRLTVL.

This clonotype has just a few counts. The chain joins TRBV5-6 to TRBJ1-6, with D possibly TRBD1 on 6 matching bases. The germline V gene has CDR1 SGHDT and CDR2 YYEEEE. The length of the CDR3 is 14 residues. V was shortened by 4 bases and J by 8 bases, with 13 bases between the two germline ends. In DNA, the CDR3 is TGTGCCAGCAGCAATCAGGGGTTGTATTCACCCCTCCACTTT. This sequence encodes CASSNQGLYSPLHF.

This clonotype was counted a few times. For the CDR3, the DNA is TGTGCCAGTAGACTCAACAGGGGCCCGAACACTGAAGCTTTCTTT. Encoded protein: CASRLNRGPNTEAFF. This chain links TRBV19 with TRBJ1-1; 7 bases are shared with TRBD1. J lost 1 base, V lost 6 bases, and 8 bases had no gene match. Germline V gene data show CDR1 as LNHDA and CDR2 as SQIVND (reference sequence). The CDR3 consists of 15 residues.

Notes on this clonotype: This could be a read error, since a much larger clone is one nucleotide away. V gene TRBV7-2 combines with J gene TRBJ1-4, with D hard to call. The CDR3 consists of 15 residues. The germline V gene has CDR1 SGHTA and CDR2 FQGNSA. V was pared by 1 base and J by 0 bases, with 6 bases between. CDR3 in DNA: TGTGCCAGCAGCTTAGTCATTACAACTAATGAAAAACTGTTTTTT. It encodes CASSLVITTNEKLFF.

This clonotype was observed a few times. The chain recombines TRBV20-1 with TRBJ1-4, with D tentatively TRBD1 (6 bases). The CDR3 is 14 amino acids. V was trimmed by 0 bases and J by 1 base, leaving 6 bases between them. In germline, CDR1 is DFQATT, CDR2 SNEGSKA (reference sequence). The CDR3 DNA is TGCAGTGCTAGAGAAGGGGGAACTAATGAAAAACTGTTTTTT. Translation gives CSAREGGTNEKLFF.

This clonotype was observed a few times. This sequence joins TRBV20-1 and TRBJ1-2, with TRBD1 matching over 8 bases. V gave up 2 bases and J gave up 4 bases; unmatched junction bases: 12. Germline V lookup: CDR1 DFQATT, CDR2 SNEGSKA (reference sequence). The CDR3 has 16 residues. DNA for the CDR3: TGCAGTGCTAGACGGACAGGGAGGGGCGATGGCTATGGCTACACCTTC. This translates into CSARRTGRGDGYGYTF.

The chain links TRBV18 to TRBJ1-1; 9 bases align to TRBD1. The V gene end was trimmed by 4 bases and the J gene end by 1 base; junction bases not matched to a gene: 7. From germline, CDR1 is KGHSH and CDR2 LQKENI. The CDR3 is made up of 16 amino acids. The DNA for the CDR3 is TGTGCCAGCTCACGAAGGTCGGGACAGGGGAACACTGAAGCTTTCTTT. Its translation: CASSRRSGQGNTEAFF.

This clonotype has a count of ten or more. The chain couples TRBV7-2 to TRBJ1-2, with D possibly being TRBD1 (5 bases). The CDR3 has 13 amino acids. Germline V gene lookup returns CDR1 SGHTA and CDR2 FQGNSA. V shed 5 bases and J shed 4 bases, with 11 bases lying between them. This CDR3 is CASSPSTGYGYTF. CDR3 in DNA: TGTGCCAGCAGCCCTTCTACAGGCTATGGCTACACCTTC.

Ten or more counts support this clonotype. The chain is built from TRBV7-2 and TRBJ1-2; D call uncertain. V was cut by 5 bases and J by 7 bases, with 20 bases left in between. The germline gives CDR1 SGHTA, CDR2 FQGNSA. The CDR3 sequence is 15 residues long. For the CDR3, the DNA is TGTGCCAGCAGCCCCCGTCTGGTGATTATTGGTGGCTACACCTTC. Its protein is CASSPRLVIIGGYTF.

This clonotype turned up a few times. This sequence joins TRBV19 and TRBJ1-5; D is undetermined. The length of the CDR3 is 16 residues. The germline V and J ends were trimmed by 3 bases and 2 bases, with 14 bases remaining between them. Germline assignment: CDR1 LNHDA and CDR2 SQIVND (reference sequence). CDR3: CASSIGQSEGNQPQHF. As DNA, the CDR3 is TGTGCCAGTAGTATTGGGCAGTCGGAAGGCAATCAGCCCCAGCATTTT.